What follows are 23 T cell receptor beta chains derived from one specimen sequenced in a study of CD8 T cells in Susac syndrome. RNA totalling roughly 0.45 to 1 ug underwent reverse transcription with random hexamers. TCRdb reprocessed the immunoSEQ multiplex PCR reads via MiXCR and lists one record per CDR3 protein. The sample records more than 150,000 distinct CDR3 sequences, around 96% being singletons. Sequenced sample: CD8+ T cells from PBMCs. These TCRs come from a human donor with multiple sclerosis.

The genes are TRBV6-2 or TRBV6-3 and TRBJ2-1; possible D gene TRBD2, 7 bases. The CDR3 has 14 residues. Germline V gene lookup returns CDR1 MNHEY and CDR2 SVGEGT. V was cut by 7 bases and J by 0 bases, with 10 bases left in between. CDR3 region: CASTRGASYNEQFF. The CDR3 DNA reads TGTGCCAGCACTCGGGGGGCCTCCTACAATGAGCAGTTCTTC.

The chain joins TRBV20-1 to TRBJ1-2, with TRBD1 matching over 9 bases. The CDR3 is 13 amino acids. Germline V CDR1 and CDR2: DFQATT, SNEGSKA (reference sequence). Trimming took 4 bases from V and 8 from J; bases not matched to a gene: 8. The CDR3 region is CSANKQGAQGYTF. CDR3 coding DNA: TGCAGTGCTAACAAACAGGGGGCGCAGGGCTACACCTTC.

The V call is TRBV6-5, the J call TRBJ2-1; D may be TRBD2 (7 bases). There are 17 residues in the CDR3. Trimming left V 2 bases short and J 3 bases short, with 17 bases between. The germline gives CDR1 MNHEY, CDR2 SVGAGI. In nucleotides, the CDR3 is TGTGCCAGCAGTTACGCATCAAGGGGGGGGTACTACAATGAGCAGTTCTTC. It translates to CASSYASRGGYYNEQFF.

The chain has TRBV9 and TRBJ1-2; 8 nucleotides line up with TRBD1. The CDR3 runs 13 residues. CDR1 is SGDLS and CDR2 is YYNGEE in the germline V gene. V lost 4 bases and J lost 7; bases outside the gene matches: 6. The CDR3 here is CASSTQGAGGYTF. The CDR3 DNA is TGTGCCAGCAGCACCCAGGGGGCGGGTGGCTACACCTTC. Looking up the rest from reference TRBV9 and TRBJ1-2 gives the full variable domain: DSGVTQTPKHLITATGQRVTLRCSPRSGDLSVYWYQQSLDQGLQFLIQYYNGEERAKGNILERFSAQQFPDLHSELNLSSLELGDSALYFCASSTQGAGGYTFGSGTRLTVV.

This chain uses TRBV29-1 with TRBJ2-1; unclear D gene. Germline-derived CDR1 and CDR2 are SQVTM and ANQGSEA. The CDR3 consists of 16 residues. Trimming removed 1 base at V and 0 bases at J, with 13 bases between. The CDR3 bases are TGCAGCGTTGAAGGCTCCAGGACGGGCTCCTACAATGAGCAGTTCTTC. The encoded protein is CSVEGSRTGSYNEQFF.

V usage is TRBV5-6 and J usage is TRBJ1-1; D is unresolved. This CDR3 region has 12 residues. Germline V gives CDR1 SGHDT, CDR2 YYEEEE. V lost 4 bases to trimming and J lost 3 bases, with 7 bases between them. Here the CDR3 DNA reads TGTGCCAGCAGCCCCGGGGACACTGAAGCTTTCTTT. Protein product: CASSPGDTEAFF.

The chain links TRBV12-3 or TRBV12-4 to TRBJ1-5; D gene unclear. With 2 bases removed from V and 2 bases from J, the gap between germline ends came to 7 bases. This CDR3 is 14 amino acids long. The CDR3 reads CASSLLDRNQPQHF. The DNA of the CDR3 is TGTGCCAGCAGTTTACTGGACCGCAATCAGCCCCAGCATTTT.

The chain has TRBV6-5 and TRBJ1-1; weak D call: TRBD1 (6 bases). The V gene's germline CDR1 is MNHEY and CDR2 SVGAGI. Trimming stripped 2 bases from V and 6 bases from J, with 10 bases between. The CDR3 totals 13 residues. The CDR3 DNA is TGTGCCAGCAGTTACAGCGAGGGGGCTGAAGCTTTCTTT. Translating it yields CASSYSEGAEAFF.

This chain links TRBV9 with TRBJ1-2, with 7 nucleotides matching TRBD1. This CDR3 region has 14 residues. CDR1 and CDR2 (germline): SGDLS, YYNGEE. The V and J ends lost 3 bases and 4 bases, in that order; junction bases with no gene match: 6. The CDR3 here is CASSARTGTYGYTF. The CDR3 DNA sequence: TGTGCCAGCAGCGCCCGGACAGGAACCTATGGCTACACCTTC. Based on the CDR3 plus reference TRBV9 and TRBJ1-2, the full variable domain is DSGVTQTPKHLITATGQRVTLRCSPRSGDLSVYWYQQSLDQGLQFLIQYYNGEERAKGNILERFSAQQFPDLHSELNLSSLELGDSALYFCASSARTGTYGYTFGSGTRLTVV.

J is TRBJ1-6 and V is TRBV27; unclear D gene. Trimming took off 4 bases at V and 4 bases at J, with 8 bases between the two ends. The germline gives CDR1 MNHEY, CDR2 SMNVEV (reference sequence). The CDR3 sequence is 14 residues long. The CDR3 DNA reads as TGTGCCAGCAGTTGGAACAGATATAATTCACCCCTCCACTTT. As protein: CASSWNRYNSPLHF.

The gene calls are TRBV15 and TRBJ2-5, with no clear D. The CDR3 loop spans 14 amino acids. Trimming left V 3 bases short and J 2 bases short, with 10 bases between. Germline CDR1 and CDR2: LNHNV and YYDKDF (reference sequence). The DNA of the CDR3 is TGTGCCACCAGCAGTGTAATAAATCAAGAGACCCAGTACTTC. Protein product: CATSSVINQETQYF.

This chain links TRBV3-1 with TRBJ2-1; 11 bases are a match to TRBD2. The CDR3 extends over 16 amino acids. Germline CDR1 and CDR2: LGHDT and YNNKEL (reference sequence). V lost 4 bases to trimming and J lost 1 base; unmatched junction nucleotides: 3. The CDR3 nucleotides read TGTGCCAGCAGCCCGCGGACTAGCGGGTCCTACAATGAGCAGTTCTTC. It specifies CASSPRTSGSYNEQFF.

The rearrangement links TRBV27 to TRBJ1-1, with D unresolved. Germline-derived CDR1 and CDR2 are MNHEY and SMNVEV (reference sequence). Trimming removed 1 base from V and 11 bases from J, with 17 bases in between. This CDR3 comprises 14 residues. The CDR3 DNA reads as TGTGCCAGCAGTTTATTCCGCGGCTCTTATCTGGCTTTCTTT. Translated, it gives CASSLFRGSYLAFF.

The chain links TRBV4-3 to TRBJ1-6; 9 bases map to TRBD1. This CDR3 region has 16 residues. Trimming at V came to 4 bases and at J to 5 bases, leaving 6 bases not matched to a gene. Per the germline V gene, CDR1 is LGHNA and CDR2 is YSLEER. CDR3 nucleotide sequence: TGCGCCAGCAGCCCTAAGACAGGGGGAAATAATTCACCCCTCCACTTT. It specifies CASSPKTGGNNSPLHF.

The chain joins TRBV9 to TRBJ1-2; D uncertain. The CDR3 runs 12 residues. Germline V lookup: CDR1 SGDLS, CDR2 YYNGEE. V lost 0 bases to trimming and J lost 8 bases, with 8 bases between them. CDR3: CASSVVGGGYTF. CDR3 sequence (DNA): TGTGCCAGCAGCGTAGTTGGAGGAGGCTACACCTTC.

This clonotype was found once. The V gene is TRBV2, the J gene TRBJ1-2; tentative D call: TRBD1 (5 bases). Looked up from germline, CDR1 is SNHLY and CDR2 is FYNNEI. V was pared by 10 bases and J by 2 bases, with 17 bases between. This CDR3 has 14 amino acids. As DNA, the CDR3 is TGTGCCATCATCTATTCAGGGATCAACTATGGCTACACCTTC. Its protein product is CAIIYSGINYGYTF.

The chain is built from TRBV9 and TRBJ2-7; TRBD1 matches at 7 bases. Germline assignment: CDR1 SGDLS and CDR2 YYNGEE. The CDR3 loop spans 16 amino acids. Losses at the gene ends were 4 bases for V and 2 bases for J; bases not matched to a gene: 12. The CDR3 DNA is TGTGCCAGCAGCCCCGCAGGGGGTCTATTCCCCTACGAGCAGTACTTC. It specifies CASSPAGGLFPYEQYF.

The genes are TRBV7-6 and TRBJ1-1, with D perhaps matching TRBD1 (5 bases). Germline CDR1 is SGHVS and CDR2 is FNYEAQ. Trimming left V 0 bases short and J 0 bases short, with 11 bases between. There are 16 residues in the CDR3. CDR3 sequence reads: CASSLAQEGVNTEAFF. In nucleotides, the CDR3 is TGTGCCAGCAGCTTAGCGCAAGAAGGGGTGAACACTGAAGCTTTCTTT.

The genes are TRBV7-9 and TRBJ2-1, with D perhaps TRBD2 (7 bases). Trimming took 3 bases from V and 5 from J, leaving 14 bases between them. The CDR3 totals 15 residues. Germline assignment: CDR1 SEHNR and CDR2 FQNEAQ (reference sequence). The CDR3 sequence is CASSFVGGPNNEQFF. CDR3 in DNA: TGTGCCAGCAGCTTCGTGGGGGGGCCTAACAATGAGCAGTTCTTC. The variable domain in full, with the rest retrieved from reference TRBV7-9 and TRBJ2-1, is DTGVSQNPRHKITKRGQNVTFRCDPISEHNRLYWYRQTLGQGPEFLTYFQNEAQLEKSRLLSDRFSAERPKGSFSTLEIQRTEQGDSAMYLCASSFVGGPNNEQFFGPGTRLTVL.

Only a few counts were recorded for this clonotype. This chain joins TRBV7-9 and TRBJ2-5; D remains unclear. Germline CDR1 SEHNR, CDR2 FQNEAQ (reference sequence). Trimming took 5 bases from V and 0 from J, leaving 7 bases between them. CDR3 length: 13 amino acids. CDR3 coding DNA: TGTGCCAGCAGCCCCCCGGACCAAGAGACCCAGTACTTC. Translation: CASSPPDQETQYF. Complete variable domain (other parts from reference TRBV7-9 and TRBJ2-5): DTGVSQNPRHKITKRGQNVTFRCDPISEHNRLYWYRQTLGQGPEFLTYFQNEAQLEKSRLLSDRFSAERPKGSFSTLEIQRTEQGDSAMYLCASSPPDQETQYFGPGTRLLVL.

The chain recombines TRBV7-9 with TRBJ2-4; 9 nucleotides agree with TRBD1. The germline V gene encodes CDR1 SEHNR and CDR2 FQNEAQ (reference sequence). CDR3 length equals 17 residues. With V trimmed by 1 base and J by 1 base, 5 bases remained unmatched. CDR3 DNA sequence: TGTGCCAGCAGCTTAGGCGGACAGGGGCTGGCCAAAAACATTCAGTACTTC. Amino acids: CASSLGGQGLAKNIQYF. The variable domain in full, with the rest retrieved from reference TRBV7-9 and TRBJ2-4, is DTGVSQNPRHKITKRGQNVTFRCDPISEHNRLYWYRQTLGQGPEFLTYFQNEAQLEKSRLLSDRFSAERPKGSFSTLEIQRTEQGDSAMYLCASSLGGQGLAKNIQYFGAGTRLSVL.

This clonotype showed up just once. At one boundary the junction diverges from the germline segment, which might be a read error. The chain uses TRBV7-3 and TRBJ2-4, with D tentatively TRBD1 (6 bases). In germline, CDR1 is SGHTA, CDR2 FQGTGA. CDR3 length: 14 amino acids. The CDR3 sequence: CASSLTDSENIQYF. CDR3 nucleotide sequence: TGTGCCAGCAGCCTAACGGACAGCGAGAACATTCAGTACTTC.

V usage is TRBV20-1 and J usage is TRBJ2-7, with 15 bases that match TRBD2. The length of the CDR3 is 14 residues. Trimming cost V 5 bases and J 3 bases; bases outside gene matches: 2. Germline assignment: CDR1 DFQATT and CDR2 SNEGSKA (reference sequence). The CDR3 reads CSALGLAGGYEQYF. The CDR3 DNA reads as TGCAGTGCTTTGGGACTAGCGGGGGGCTACGAGCAGTACTTC.